This is a list of T cell receptor beta chains from one sample in a study of blood T cells in healthy people across ages. TCRdb called the 5' RACE reads again in MiXCR, with one record for every CDR3 protein. Found here are roughly 570,000 distinct CDR3 sequences, about 25% of them singletons; the top ten hold around 18%. Sequences were obtained from blood. These receptors came from a woman in her 70s in good health. Each CDR3 is given with its conserved first and last residue. The D gene is left open where the match is weak. Only some rows state a clone size, as once, few, many or a class for expanded clones.

j_gene | d_gene | v_gene | abundance | CDR3aa
TRBJ2-7 | TRBD2 | TRBV27 | once | CASSFLAGVAEQYF
TRBJ2-7 | TRBD1 | TRBV4-2 | - | CASSQPGQGYEQYF
TRBJ2-7 | - | TRBV7-2 | few | CASSLWSQGSSYEQYF
TRBJ1-4 | - | TRBV27 | - | CASSLSPQVWKLFF
TRBJ2-5 | TRBD1 | TRBV6-2/TRBV6-3 | - | CASSYPLDQQGEETQYF
TRBJ1-3 | - | TRBV6-5 | - | CASSLAGTGSGNTIYF
TRBJ1-2 | - | TRBV7-2 | - | CASSLQGSDGYTF
TRBJ1-1 | - | TRBV4-2 | - | CASSQGPVNTEAFF
TRBJ2-6 | - | TRBV6-5 | - | CASSYSDSVSGANVLTF
TRBJ1-4 | - | TRBV2 | - | CASRYTGIANEKLFF
TRBJ1-4 | - | TRBV5-4 | - | CASGTPNEKLFF
TRBJ1-2 | - | TRBV20-1 | few | CSAQPFGGLMGYTF
TRBJ1-2 | - | TRBV29-1 | - | CSVDLTGRGYGYTF
TRBJ2-7 | - | TRBV7-2 | few | CASSSYGVSGEQYF
TRBJ2-7 | TRBD2 | TRBV11-3 | - | CASSLGTTSGVAEQYF
TRBJ1-4 | - | TRBV7-9 | - | CASSLATATNEKLFF
TRBJ2-4 | - | TRBV7-2 | few | CASTTQPEGIQYF
TRBJ2-2 | TRBD2 | TRBV6-2/TRBV6-3 | few | CASNPAGGVTGELFF
TRBJ2-7 | TRBD1 | TRBV10-3 | - | CAISGVGQGPSEQYF
TRBJ2-7 | - | TRBV28 | few | CASSFPAGKAYEQYF
TRBJ2-2 | - | TRBV12-3/TRBV12-4 | - | CASSSTGTGELFF
TRBJ2-5 | TRBD1 | TRBV29-1 | - | CSVAGTGYEQYF
TRBJ1-2 | - | TRBV4-3 | - | CASSQEGTIRTGGYTF
- | TRBD1 | TRBV19 | - | CASTVGMVTGTGTEQFF
TRBJ1-2 | TRBD1 | TRBV10-3 | - | CAISPGTDYGYTF
TRBJ2-4 | - | TRBV7-2 | - | CASSRRQAKNIQYF
TRBJ2-7 | TRBD1 | TRBV7-9 | - | CASSSPGQGAEQYF
TRBJ2-4 | - | TRBV11-2 | - | CASSLSENIQYF
TRBJ1-2 | - | TRBV7-2 | - | CASSLETTWGYTF
TRBJ1-2 | TRBD1 | TRBV7-8 | - | CASSLDRANYGYTF
TRBJ2-1 | - | TRBV7-6 | few | CASSHSGGPRSYNEQFF
TRBJ2-1 | - | TRBV2 | few | CARRQVGVYNEQFF
TRBJ2-5 | - | TRBV5-4 | few | CASSLSLGRGLQETQYF
TRBJ2-1 | - | TRBV6-2/TRBV6-3 | - | CASRPQRNNEQFF
TRBJ1-6 | - | TRBV5-1 | - | CASSSTTGDNSPLHF
- | - | TRBV12-3/TRBV12-4 | - | CAGSLGGGEQYF
TRBJ2-1 | - | TRBV4-3 | few | CASSPALGSAYNEQFF
TRBJ2-1 | TRBD2 | TRBV5-1 | - | CASSSGLALTYNEQFF
TRBJ1-2 | - | TRBV7-2 | few | CASSPRTVAPYGYTF
TRBJ1-1 | TRBD1 | TRBV6-5 | - | CASSYSAGTGLRAFF
TRBJ2-5 | TRBD2 | TRBV12-3/TRBV12-4 | few | CASSPSGGFQETQYF
TRBJ1-2 | - | TRBV6-6 | few | CASTGGGVTGPGSYTF
TRBJ2-5 | TRBD2 | TRBV9 | - | CASSPELGGEETQYF
TRBJ2-7 | TRBD1 | TRBV11-2 | - | CASSPGTARSEQYF
TRBJ2-4 | TRBD1 | TRBV30 | once | CAWRGQGNIQYF
TRBJ1-1 | - | TRBV5-5 | - | CASSPRQANTEAFF
TRBJ1-4 | - | TRBV4-3 | - | CASSQGARGATNEKLFF
TRBJ1-3 | - | TRBV29-1 | - | CSVGYTQSLGNTIYF
TRBJ2-2 | TRBD2 | TRBV20-1 | - | CSARDGGRMDTGELFF
TRBJ1-1 | TRBD1 | TRBV20-1 | many | CSARWDSNTEAFF
TRBJ1-5 | - | TRBV7-9 | few | CASSFGGRNQPQHF
TRBJ2-3 | - | TRBV11-2 | - | CASSPPGRHTDTQYF
TRBJ2-7 | - | TRBV20-1 | few | CSATRQGVQYF
TRBJ1-2 | - | TRBV12-3/TRBV12-4 | - | CASNAGQGGTMGYTF